Sequencing of this T cell receptor beta chain was carried out in a study of early T cells in non-severe SARS-CoV-2 infection. The CDR3 length is 15 residues. The germline V gene encodes CDR1 MDHEN and CDR2 SYDVKM. Trimming cost V 2 bases and J 1 base, with 11 bases left between them. TCRdb fed the 5' RACE reads into MiXCR, producing one record per CDR3 protein. The sample holds about 55,000 distinct CDR3 sequences, about 15% seen once. This clonotype was seen many times. The chain links TRBV28 to TRBJ1-1, with D unclear. The sample consisted of whole blood, taken at baseline. This TCR came from an adult who was a healthcare worker with PCR-confirmed SARS-CoV-2 infection or an uninfected control (not recorded which). Here the CDR3 DNA reads TGTGCCAGCAGTTTAGCCCGGACGGCGAACACTGAAGCTTTCTTT. It encodes CASSLARTANTEAFF.